This record concerns one TCR beta chain sequence. What this receptor recognizes is not known. Within one base of it there is no much larger clone, and no base qualities were kept. This sample was taken from a study of T cell responses to AZD1222 COVID-19 vaccine (dated by TCRdb to the early 2020s). A note on the overall study: Because spike-specific TCR depth and breadth did not differ between the two schedules, AZD1222 recipients who got a second dose at roughly 4 weeks were pooled with those who got a second dose at roughly 12 weeks. Trial participants were enrolled by age into 18-55, 56-69 and 70-plus year subgroups, with around 150, 28 and 57 TCR-sequenced participants respectively. TCR sequencing was performed for roughly 240 trial participants, of whom around 200 were given two doses of AZD1222 and roughly 25 were given two doses of MenACWY control vaccine. Study-level results and caveats: Most participants were white British and females outnumbered males, and the authors suggested that clonal diversity may have been underestimated. Conclusions about previously exposed vaccinees were limited because only a handful of AZD1222 recipients were SARS-CoV-2 seropositive at baseline. After two AZD1222 doses, both the breadth and the depth of spike-specific TCRs were significantly higher than at day 0 and than in MenACWY recipients. The 56-69-year group was small, and its depth increase did not reach significance, likely because of low power. Vaccine-associated CD4 TCRs spanned the whole spike protein, with dominant responses in regions 160-218 and 743-854. Reportedly, almost half of the unique spike-specific TCRs recognized epitopes lying outside the regions that are mutated in the B.1.351 and B.1.1.7 variants. No day 14 peak-response samples were available, so repertoires were characterized only after the peak T cell response.

V and J are truncated by 0 bases and 5 bases respectively, leaving an intervening sequence of 13 bases. There are 15 amino acids in the CDR3, from cysteine to phenylalanine inclusive. The DNA shown is the 45-base CDR3, in frame from base 1. CDR1 and CDR2 (LGHNA, YNFKEQ) derive from the germline V gene. The CDR3 regions of human TCRbeta chains were subjected to immunosequencing. Turning to the authors' computational methods: TCRs in the repertoires were compared against a reference library of SARS-CoV-2-specific TCRs that had been generated with the MIRA antigen-specificity platform. Breadth was defined as the fraction of unique TCRs that were SARS-CoV-2-associated, and depth was defined as the fraction of total T cells that were SARS-CoV-2-associated. Each spike-specific TCR was assigned to its reactive spike region and to a CD4 or CD8 class using the MIRA data. Log10-transformed breadth and depth values were compared by one-way ANOVA with Sidak's multiple comparisons tests. As stored in TCRdb, this immuneACCESS dataset retains in-frame rearrangements with V and J assigned. A fraction of the clones does not appear; measured against another copy, unresolved V genes explain less than half of the discrepancy, and the remainder lacks a known reason. The V and J calls and clone size come from that table; D and trimming were worked out from the DNA. Across this sample there are about 140,000 clones, with roughly 92% seen only once. Over 1.5% of the sample is taken by the ten largest.

This specimen's time point label, interpreted: baseline before first vaccination. Vaccinee samples came from UK trials COV001 and COV002, including a single-blind randomized controlled phase 2/3 trial of AZD1222 (ChAdOx1 nCoV-19) in healthy adults. For TCRbeta chain sequencing, PBMC samples were collected from trial participants at day 0 and at day 28 after the second dose. This sample comprised peripheral blood, obtained on day 0 of AZD1222 vaccination. The clonotype originates from an adult in good health. The rearrangement combines TRBV4-2 with TRBJ1-1; tentative D gene TRBD1, with 6 bases matching. CDR3 protein: CASSQDQGRGTEAFF. The nucleotides are TGTGCCAGCAGCCAAGATCAAGGGAGGGGGACTGAAGCTTTCTTT.